The rows below give T cell receptor beta chains drawn from one sample of a study of blood T cell repertoires in COVID-19. TCRdb's copy holds only in-frame clones and misses some; the assay was immunoSEQ multiplex PCR. The sample lists more than 200,000 clones, about 88% occurring once. Sequenced input: peripheral blood. The receptors come from a man aged 30 to 45 with active or convalescent COVID-19. Each CDR3 is given with its conserved first and last residue. D genes are given only for firm matches. Clone size is given for some rows only: seen once, a few or many times, or a class if the clone is expanded.

J gene,V gene,clone size,D gene,CDR3 DNA,CDR3 protein
TRBJ2-3,TRBV5-6,-,-,TGTGCCAGCAGCTTGTCCACTGCTAGCTACACAGATACGCAGTATTTT,CASSLSTASYTDTQYF
TRBJ1-4,TRBV5-6,-,TRBD1,TGTGCCAGCAGCTTACTCCGGGACAGGGTTGAAAAACTGTTTTTT,CASSLLRDRVEKLFF
TRBJ2-2,TRBV9,-,TRBD1,TGTGCCAGCAGCGTATATGAAGGGGGCCTGGGGGAGCTGTTTTTT,CASSVYEGGLGELFF
TRBJ1-2,TRBV30,-,-,TGTGCCTGGAGAGTCGGGACTAACTATGGCTACACCTTC,CAWRVGTNYGYTF
TRBJ1-6,TRBV6-4,-,-,TGTGCCAGCAGTGACGGGCAGGGCCATTCACCCCTCCACTTT,CASSDGQGHSPLHF
TRBJ2-5,TRBV6-6,-,TRBD1,TGTGCCAGCAGTCCGGGGACAGGGGCTAAAGAGACCCAGTACTTC,CASSPGTGAKETQYF
TRBJ2-2,TRBV7-9,-,TRBD1,TGTGCCAGCAGCTTCCCGGGACAGGACACCGGGGAGCTGTTTTTT,CASSFPGQDTGELFF
TRBJ2-5,TRBV6-1,few,-,TGTGCCAGCAGTGAAGTAACTGCCGAAGAGACCCAGTACTTC,CASSEVTAEETQYF
TRBJ1-6,TRBV7-3,-,TRBD1,TGTGCCAGCAGCTTGGGACAGGGCTATAATTCACCCCTCCACTTT,CASSLGQGYNSPLHF
TRBJ1-3,TRBV18,-,TRBD1,TGTGCCAGCTCACCCTCAGGGGGCGCGAAAGGAAACACCATATATTTT,CASSPSGGAKGNTIYF
TRBJ1-1,TRBV12-3/TRBV12-4,-,TRBD1,TGTGCCAGCAGTTCAAACAGGGGTAAGGCTTTCTTT,CASSSNRGKAFF
TRBJ2-7,TRBV11-2,-,-,TGTGCCAGCAGCTCGCGGGCGGTTCCGCTTGGAGCCAGCGAGCAGTACTTC,CASSSRAVPLGASEQYF
TRBJ1-1,TRBV11-2,few,TRBD1,TGTGCCAGCAGCTTACTGACAGGGGAAACGAACACTGAAGCTTTCTTT,CASSLLTGETNTEAFF
TRBJ1-2,TRBV4-1,few,-,TGCGCCAGCAGCCAAGAGCAGGGAAACTATGGCTACACCTTC,CASSQEQGNYGYTF
TRBJ1-4,TRBV7-2,-,-,TGTGCCAGCAGCCGCCGCGGGGCAGGAGCTAATGAAAAACTGTTTTTT,CASSRRGAGANEKLFF
TRBJ1-6,TRBV6-2/TRBV6-3,-,-,TGTGCCAGCAGTTATTCCACAGGCCGGCATTCACCCCTCCACTTT,CASSYSTGRHSPLHF
TRBJ2-7,TRBV7-9,-,-,TGTGCCAGCAGCTTAGCGCTTTCGTGGAGGTACGAGCAGTACTTC,CASSLALSWRYEQYF
TRBJ2-6,TRBV5-4,-,TRBD1,TGTGCCAGCAGCCGAGGGACAGTAGGCTCTGGGGCCAACGTCCTGACTTTC,CASSRGTVGSGANVLTF
TRBJ2-7,TRBV5-5,-,-,TGTGCCAGCAGCTTAGGGGCAGGGGATATTGGCGAGCAGTACTTC,CASSLGAGDIGEQYF
TRBJ2-7,TRBV29-1,-,-,TGCAGCGTTGAAGAGGGGACACCCTCCGAGCAGTACTTC,CSVEEGTPSEQYF
TRBJ2-7,TRBV5-1,few,TRBD1,TGCGCCAGCAGCTCGAACCGACTACAGGGGCCCTCCTACGAGCAGTACTTC,CASSSNRLQGPSYEQYF
TRBJ2-7,TRBV6-2/TRBV6-3,-,-,TGTGCCAGCAGTCCGGCCGGGACTGGGGATACCGAGCAGTACTTC,CASSPAGTGDTEQYF
TRBJ2-5,TRBV5-1,-,-,TGCGCCAGCACAGTAGGGACTCAAGAGACCCAGTACTTC,CASTVGTQETQYF
TRBJ1-2,TRBV7-9,-,-,TGTGCCAGCAGCTTAGGTTTCGACATTGATCGCTACACCTTC,CASSLGFDIDRYTF
TRBJ1-4,TRBV5-4,-,-,TGTGCCAGCAGCCTCGACGGAGCAACTAATAAAAAACTGTTTTTT,CASSLDGATNKKLFF
TRBJ1-1,TRBV5-1,-,TRBD1,TGCGCCAGCAGCCCGGGACAGGGGGAGCGAGCTGAAGCTTTCTTT,CASSPGQGERAEAFF
TRBJ1-2,TRBV2,-,-,TGTGCCAGCAGTGTAAGGCGGGGGCGTTCATATGGCTACACCTTC,CASSVRRGRSYGYTF
TRBJ1-2,TRBV5-1,-,TRBD1,TGCGCCAGCAGCGGCGCCAGGGGGCAGGACTATGGCTACACCTTC,CASSGARGQDYGYTF